This is a list of T cell receptor beta chains from one sample in a study of blood T cell repertoires in COVID-19. The repertoire was sequenced with immunoSEQ multiplex PCR; TCRdb's copy has only in-frame clones and lacks some. The sample records tens of thousands of clones, 80% to 90% being singletons. The sequencing sample was made of peripheral blood. The receptors were sampled from a man aged 35 to 55 with acute or convalescent COVID-19. Each CDR3 is given with its conserved first and last residue. Each record gives: D gene, clone size, CDR3 length, J gene, V gene, CDR3 DNA, CDR3 protein. D genes are given only for firm matches. Where a row states a size, it is once, few, many or the class of an expanded clone; other rows omit it.

-	-	15	TRBJ2-7	TRBV5-5	TGTGCCAGCAGCTTGGAGACAGGTGAAGGGGACGAGCAGTACTTC	CASSLETGEGDEQYF
TRBD2	-	19	TRBJ2-3	TRBV27	TGTGCCAGCAGTTTATCATCAGGGCCGGGGGGGGCCGAGGCAGATACGCAGTATTTT	CASSLSSGPGGAEADTQYF
-	-	13	TRBJ1-2	TRBV11-1	TGTGCCAGCAGCTTTATAGGAGTCTATGGCTACACCTTC	CASSFIGVYGYTF
-	-	13	TRBJ2-3	TRBV30	TGTGCCTGGACCCTAGGGGGGGCAGATACGCAGTATTTT	CAWTLGGADTQYF
-	-	16	TRBJ1-3	TRBV12-2	TGTGCAAGTCGCTTGATTCAACAGGGAAACGGAAACACCATATATTTT	CASRLIQQGNGNTIYF
TRBD1	-	15	TRBJ2-2	TRBV7-6	TGTGCCAGCAGCCCCAGGACAGGGAACACCGGGGAGCTGTTTTTT	CASSPRTGNTGELFF
TRBD2	few	14	TRBJ2-5	TRBV10-2	TGCGCCAGCAGACGACTAGCGAAGGAAGAGACCCAGTACTTC	CASRRLAKEETQYF
-	-	15	TRBJ1-5	TRBV5-1	TGCGCCAGCAGCGCCGGGTCGGGTAGCAATCAGCCCCAGCATTTT	CASSAGSGSNQPQHF
-	-	17	TRBJ1-5	TRBV4-1	TGCGCCAGCAGCCAAGGATTAAGGGAGGCAGGGAATCAGCCCCAGCATTTT	CASSQGLREAGNQPQHF
-	-	15	TRBJ1-1	TRBV11-3	TGTGCCAGCAGCTTCGGCCTCCAGGGGAACACTGAAGCTTTCTTT	CASSFGLQGNTEAFF
TRBD2	-	14	TRBJ2-1	TRBV6-4	TGTGCCAGCAGGGCCCCCGGGAGGGGCGGTGAGCAGTTCTTC	CASRAPGRGGEQFF
-	-	18	TRBJ1-4	TRBV6-1	TGTGCCAGCAGCGAAGGATTGGTCGGGGGGGCGAATAATGAAAAACTGTTTTTT	CASSEGLVGGANNEKLFF
TRBD1	-	16	TRBJ1-6	TRBV19	TGTGCCAGTAGTAGCCGGGACAGGGGGTATAATTCACCCCTCCACTTT	CASSSRDRGYNSPLHF
-	-	15	TRBJ2-7	TRBV11-2	TGTGCCAGCAGCTTAGTGCGTGACAGTTCCTACGAGCAGTACTTC	CASSLVRDSSYEQYF
TRBD2	-	15	TRBJ2-1	TRBV9	TGTGCCAGCAGCGCCCCCCCGACTAGCGAAAATGAGCAGTTCTTC	CASSAPPTSENEQFF
TRBD2	once	15	TRBJ2-3	TRBV5-1	TGCGCCAGCAGTCCCGGACTAGCGGTCACAGATACGCAGTATTTT	CASSPGLAVTDTQYF
TRBD1	-	14	TRBJ1-2	TRBV19	TGTGCCAGTAGCGCGGGACAGGGGCTCGGAGGCTACACCTTC	CASSAGQGLGGYTF
-	-	16	TRBJ1-1	TRBV5-1	TGCGCCAGCAGCCCACCCGTCAGGGCACCGAACACTGAAGCTTTCTTT	CASSPPVRAPNTEAFF
-	-	18	TRBJ1-2	TRBV4-1	TGCGCCAGCAGCCAAGATGGCGAGCAGAGGGGGAAGAACTATGGCTACACCTTC	CASSQDGEQRGKNYGYTF
-	-	14	TRBJ2-7	TRBV7-8	TGTGCCAGCAGCGTGCAAAGCGGTCCCTACGAGCAGTACTTC	CASSVQSGPYEQYF
-	-	14	TRBJ2-7	TRBV6-5	TGTGCCACCCAACGGGGTCTCGGGCCCTACGAGCAGTACTTC	CATQRGLGPYEQYF
-	-	11	TRBJ2-1	TRBV6-2/TRBV6-3	TGTGCCAGCAGCCCTCCGGGGGAGCAGTTCTTC	CASSPPGEQFF
-	-	11	TRBJ1-1	TRBV29-1	TGCAGCGTTCTGATCGGGAGTGAAGCTTTCTTT	CSVLIGSEAFF
-	-	15	TRBJ2-5	TRBV18	TGTGCCAGCTCACCCCTCTCCCGGGCAGGGGAGACCCAGTACTTC	CASSPLSRAGETQYF
TRBD1	-	18	TRBJ1-5	TRBV4-1	TGCGCCAGCAGCCAAGGACAGGGGGCTTTGTGGAGCAATCAGCCCCAGCATTTT	CASSQGQGALWSNQPQHF
TRBD1	-	16	TRBJ2-5	TRBV6-2/TRBV6-3	TGTGCCAGCAGTATTACGACAGGGAGAGGGCAAGAGACCCAGTACTTC	CASSITTGRGQETQYF
-	-	16	TRBJ2-1	TRBV9	TGTGCCAGCAGCGTAGCGAGAGGGAACAACTACAATGAGCAGTTCTTC	CASSVARGNNYNEQFF
-	-	13	TRBJ2-5	TRBV24-1	TGTGCCACCAGCTCCGCTAATACGGAGACCCAGTACTTC	CATSSANTETQYF
TRBD2	-	16	TRBJ2-7	TRBV7-8	TGTGCCAGCAGCTTAGACGCGGGGGAAAGCTCCTACGAGCAGTACTTC	CASSLDAGESSYEQYF
-	-	16	TRBJ1-1	TRBV7-9	TGTGCCAGCAGCTCCGACCGTCCAGGGGAACGCACTGAAGCTTTCTTT	CASSSDRPGERTEAFF
TRBD1	-	15	TRBJ1-2	TRBV5-8	TGTGCCAGCAGCATACGGGACAGGGACGTCTATGGCTACACCTTC	CASSIRDRDVYGYTF
-	-	15	TRBJ1-3	TRBV6-6	TGTGCCAGCAGTCATCAGGGGACCTTTGGAAACACCATATATTTT	CASSHQGTFGNTIYF
TRBD1	-	14	TRBJ1-2	TRBV4-1	TGCGCCAGCAGCCTACGGACAGGCTTAGATGGCTACACCTTC	CASSLRTGLDGYTF
-	-	16	TRBJ2-7	TRBV18	TGTGCCAGCTCACCGAACTTCCGAGATAGAGCCTACGAGCAGTACTTC	CASSPNFRDRAYEQYF
-	-	15	TRBJ1-3	TRBV5-1	TGCGCCAGCAGCTTGGATCCAGGCTCTGGAAACACCATATATTTT	CASSLDPGSGNTIYF
-	-	13	TRBJ1-6	TRBV30	TGTGCCTCGACCCCGGGGGTCAATTCACCCCTCCACTTT	CASTPGVNSPLHF
-	-	12	TRBJ1-4	TRBV5-1	TGCGCCAGCAGCTTGGTCGGTGAAAAACTGTTTTTT	CASSLVGEKLFF
TRBD1	-	18	TRBJ1-4	TRBV7-6	TGTGCCAGCAGCATATCCCCGGGACAGGGGGCTGCTAATGAAAAACTGTTTTTT	CASSISPGQGAANEKLFF
-	-	15	TRBJ1-1	TRBV29-1	TGCAGCGTTGAAGAGAGGAGGTTAGAGAACACTGAAGCTTTCTTT	CSVEERRLENTEAFF
TRBD2	-	16	TRBJ2-1	TRBV11-3	TGTGCCAGCAGCTTAGGGGGGACTAGCGGGAGTAATGAGCAGTTCTTC	CASSLGGTSGSNEQFF
-	-	14	TRBJ2-1	TRBV11-2	TGTGCCAGCAGCCGGATTGGGGGGTACAATGAGCAGTTCTTC	CASSRIGGYNEQFF
TRBD1	-	14	TRBJ1-1	TRBV11-2	TGTGCCAGCAGCCGGACAGGGCTGAACACTGAAGCTTTCTTT	CASSRTGLNTEAFF
-	-	15	TRBJ2-1	TRBV7-7	TGTGCTAGCAGCTTGGGAGCTAGCTCTTACAATGAGCAGTTCTTC	CASSLGASSYNEQFF
TRBD2	-	14	TRBJ2-5	TRBV12-5	TGTGCTAGTGGTCTCCAGGGAGGGGCGGAGACCCAGTACTTC	CASGLQGGAETQYF
TRBD1	-	13	TRBJ2-7	TRBV20-1	TGCAGTGCTAGTCAGGGGGTGGGGTACGAGCAGTACTTC	CSASQGVGYEQYF
TRBD2	-	14	TRBJ2-3	TRBV11-3	TGTGCCAGCAGCGGACTAGCGGGGACAGATACGCAGTATTTT	CASSGLAGTDTQYF
-	-	16	TRBJ2-7	TRBV10-3	TGTGCCATCAGTGGCCGGACGGACAGCCTCTCCTACGAGCAGTACTTC	CAISGRTDSLSYEQYF
-	once	12	TRBJ1-1	TRBV30	TGTGCCTGTCACGGGGTGAGCACTGAAGCTTTCTTT	CACHGVSTEAFF
-	-	16	TRBJ1-2	TRBV11-3	TGTGCCAGCAGCTTAGATCATAAGGGAGGGGACTATGGCTACACCTTC	CASSLDHKGGDYGYTF